The subject of this entry is one TCR beta chain. Sequencing used immunoSEQ multiplex PCR; TCRdb keeps in-frame clones, though not all of them. Here the sample spans approximately 330,000 clones, more than 85% being singletons. The V gene end was trimmed by 0 bases and the J gene end by 5 bases; junction bases not matched to a gene: 2. There are 14 residues in the CDR3. CDR1 SGDLS and CDR2 YYNGEE come from the germline V gene. The time point is: blood from clinic visit 5 months post-surgery; TSC patient then seizure free. The source of the sample is a study of brain T cells in children with intractable seizures.

The clonotype comes from a boy under two years old with tuberous sclerosis and intractable seizures. The chain combines TRBV9 with TRBJ1-5; 7 nucleotides match TRBD1. Material: peripheral blood, obtained about 5 months after surgery. CDR3 nucleotides: TGTGCCAGCAGCGTAGGGACAGGAGATCAGCCCCAGCATTTT. It translates to CASSVGTGDQPQHF.